The clone carrying this TCR beta chain occurred a few times. The antigen remains undetermined. The record originates from a study of cytomegalovirus exposure and HLA in healthy donors. Overall study results and limits: The listing of approximately 160 TCR beta chains classed them as cytomegalovirus-associated. What a later analysis showed was that several of the most significant clusters appeared linked to common viral pathogens.

13 Jbeta primers and 60 Vbeta primers were used for the PCR. Sequencing used immunoSEQ multiplex PCR; TCRdb keeps in-frame clones, though not all of them. The sample includes approximately 170,000 clones, over 70% seen only once; the top ten take approximately 1.3%. The source of this sequence is a man over 45 in good health and CMV-seropositive. What was sequenced was PBMCs.

CDR3 protein: CAWSVTSGRAVIQYF. The DNA for the CDR3 is TGTGCCTGGAGTGTAACTAGCGGGAGGGCCGTCATTCAGTACTTC. The chain is built from TRBV30 and TRBJ2-4, with 13 bases fitting TRBD2. Per germline, CDR1 GTSNPN and CDR2 SVGIG (reference sequence). The CDR3 consists of 15 residues. V lost 0 bases and J lost 9; bases outside the gene matches: 5.